This passage covers 21 T cell receptor beta chains from one sample sequenced in a study of regulatory T cells in long-lasting Graves disease. Libraries of TCR beta came from iRepertoire HTBI primers plus Arm-PCR of CDR3 regions. TCRdb analysed the multiplex PCR reads with MiXCR anew, one entry per CDR3 protein. The sample carries roughly 610,000 distinct CDR3 sequences, roughly 15% recorded once. The time point denotes: newly diagnosed GD, antithyroid drugs for less than 3 months. Construction of the TCR library relied on RNA isolated from PBMCs. These data are also associated with another study on T cells in Graves' hyperthyroidism and ophthalmopathy.

The material sequenced was peripheral blood mononuclear cells (PBMCs), taken at new diagnosis, from a patient treated with antithyroid drugs. These receptors came from a woman younger than 45 with Graves disease.

In regard to this clonotype: A much larger clone differs from this one at a single base, so this may be a read error. The chain recombines TRBV28 with TRBJ1-5, with no clear D. Looked up from germline, CDR1 is MDHEN and CDR2 is SYDVKM. The CDR3 runs 15 residues. V was pared by 6 bases and J by 2 bases, with 14 bases between. The CDR3 reads CASRRRGRGNQPQHF. The CDR3, as DNA: TGTGCCAGCAGGAGACGGGGTCGGGGCAATCAGCCCCAGCATTTT.

There are many counts of this clonotype. An end of the junction differs from the germline gene, which may be a read error. The chain carries TRBV5-1 and TRBJ2-1; D is unresolved. This CDR3 spans 14 amino acids. CDR1 and CDR2 from the germline V gene are SGHRS and YFSETQ. The CDR3 sequence: CASSERSSYNEQFF. The CDR3 bases are TGTGCCAGCAGTGAGAGGAGCTCCTACAATGAGCAGTTCTTC. The full variable domain, its missing parts supplied by reference TRBV5-1 and TRBJ2-1, is KAGVTQTPRYLIKTRGQQVTLSCSPISGHRSVSWYQQTPGQGLQFLFEYFSETQRNKGNFPGRFSGRQFSNSRSEMNVSTLELGDSALYLCASSERSSYNEQFFGPGTRLTVL.

This rearrangement joins TRBV20-1 to TRBJ1-2, with D unclear. V was pared by 6 bases and J by 4 bases, with 18 bases between. There are 14 residues in the CDR3. Germline V gene lookup returns CDR1 DFQATT and CDR2 SNEGSKA (reference sequence). CDR3 sequence (DNA): TGCAGTGCCCCATCCGGATGGACTACCTATGGCTACACCTTC. Amino acids: CSAPSGWTTYGYTF.

Concerning this clonotype: The germline gene is not matched at one end of the junction; a read error may be the cause. The chain couples TRBV5-1 to TRBJ1-4; D is undetermined. Per the germline V gene, CDR1 is SGHRS and CDR2 is YFSETQ. This CDR3 region has 15 residues. This CDR3 is CASSPGPGANEKLVF. The DNA for the CDR3 is TGTGCCAGCAGCCCCGGCCCAGGTGCTAATGAAAAACTGGTTTTT.

This clonotype showed up many times. This rearrangement joins TRBV12-3 or TRBV12-4 to TRBJ2-2; 10 bases are a match to TRBD1. CDR3 length: 18 residues. V dropped 3 bases and J dropped 6; count of bases not matched to a gene: 13. In DNA form, the CDR3 reads TGTGCCAGCAGTTTCCCCTCCGGGACAGGGGATGGGTCCGGGGAGCTGTTTTTT. Amino acid sequence: CASSFPSGTGDGSGELFF.

The CDR3 nucleotides read TGCAGTGCTACCTTAGTTCCCATCAGGGATACGCAGTATTTT. Amino acid sequence: CSATLVPIRDTQYF. This chain connects TRBV20-1 to TRBJ2-3; D is ambiguous. V was pared by 4 bases and J by 6 bases, with 17 bases between. The CDR3 length is 14 residues. Germline lookup yields CDR1 DFQATT and CDR2 SNEGSKA (reference sequence).

This clonotype was detected many times. The chain carries TRBV12-3 or TRBV12-4 and TRBJ2-5; no definite D call. The CDR3 consists of 11 residues. Trimming stripped 3 bases from V and 6 bases from J, with 5 bases between. CDR3 residues: CASSLAKTQYF. CDR3 nucleotide sequence: TGTGCCAGCAGTTTGGCGAAGACCCAGTACTTC.

This clonotype has only one observation. The rearrangement links TRBV9 to TRBJ2-2, with D perhaps being TRBD1 or TRBD2 (6 bases each). Trimming removed 3 bases at V and 6 bases at J, with 15 bases between. The CDR3 runs 15 residues. Germline values: CDR1 SGDLS, CDR2 YYNGEE. Written as DNA, the CDR3 is TGTGCCAGCAGCGGCCGAGGGGGAGGACCCGGGGAGCTGTTTTTT. Encoded protein: CASSGRGGGPGELFF.

This clonotype showed up just a few times. The chain carries TRBV6-5 and TRBJ1-2; D is ambiguous. This CDR3 comprises 13 residues. Trimming cost V 4 bases and J 2 bases, with 8 bases left between them. Germline loops: CDR1 MNHEY, CDR2 SVGAGI. CDR3 protein: CASSLADNYGYTF. In DNA form, the CDR3 reads TGTGCCAGCAGTTTGGCAGACAACTATGGCTACACCTTC.

The chain couples TRBV14 to TRBJ2-3; D gene ambiguous. Trimming left V 1 base short and J 8 bases short, with 19 bases between. The CDR3 runs 16 residues. CDR1 is SGHDN, CDR2 FVKESK, per germline. The chain's CDR3 is CASSQGQSWGFGTQYF. CDR3 coding DNA: TGTGCCAGCAGCCAAGGCCAGAGTTGGGGTTTCGGTACGCAGTATTTT.

The sample holds many counts of this clonotype. J is TRBJ1-1 and V is TRBV6-2 or TRBV6-3; D is uncertain. The CDR3 covers 16 residues. Looked up from germline, CDR1 is MNHEY and CDR2 is SVGEGT. Trimming left V 2 bases short and J 2 bases short, with 15 bases between. The CDR3, as DNA: TGTGCCAGCAGTTACCAGCCCCGGGGTGGAAACACTGAAGCTTTCTTT. Protein sequence: CASSYQPRGGNTEAFF.

This clonotype appeared many times. The rearrangement joins TRBV27 to TRBJ1-3; maybe TRBD1 (6 bases). The V end lost 6 bases, the J end lost 2 bases, and 14 bases lay between the germline ends. Germline V gene data show CDR1 as MNHEY and CDR2 as SMNVEV (reference sequence). The CDR3 contains 15 residues. In nucleotides, the CDR3 is TGTGCCAGCAGCCTAATGGGGGCCACTGGAAACACCATATATTTT. Its protein product is CASSLMGATGNTIYF.

This clonotype was picked up many times. The chain carries TRBV6-1 and TRBJ2-7; possible D gene TRBD1, 5 bases. The CDR3 length is 12 residues. V was shortened by 7 bases and J by 5 bases, with 12 bases between the two germline ends. Per germline, CDR1 MNHNS and CDR2 SASEGT. The CDR3 coding sequence is TGTGCCAGCAAGGCAGGGTTCAACGAGCAGTACTTC. It yields the protein CASKAGFNEQYF.

This clonotype was counted at least ten times. The chain combines TRBV20-1 with TRBJ1-2, with TRBD1 matching over 9 bases. The CDR3 runs 13 residues. Trimming removed 4 bases from V and 4 bases from J; junction bases left unmatched: 4. CDR1 is DFQATT, CDR2 SNEGSKA, per germline (reference sequence). CDR3 protein: CSAKDRGSYGYTF. DNA for the CDR3: TGCAGTGCTAAAGACAGGGGGTCCTATGGCTACACCTTC.

This clonotype was counted at least ten times. This chain joins TRBV6-1 and TRBJ1-3; 7 bases are shared with TRBD1. After removal of 7 bases from V and 5 bases from J, the junction contained 5 bases not matched to a gene. CDR1 is MNHNS, CDR2 SASEGT, per germline. The CDR3 contains 13 residues. The CDR3 DNA reads TGTGCCAGCATGTCACAGGGGCGAAACACCATATATTTT. This gives the protein CASMSQGRNTIYF.

In its sample, this clonotype was seen a few times. The chain combines TRBV27 with TRBJ2-3, with D uncertain. The V and J ends lost 3 bases and 1 base respectively, with 14 bases between them. CDR1 and CDR2 from the germline V gene are MNHEY and SMNVEV (reference sequence). CDR3 length equals 16 residues. In DNA form, the CDR3 reads TGTGCCAGCAGTTTCCAAGTGGGGTGGGGCACAGATACGCAGTATTTT. Its translation: CASSFQVGWGTDTQYF.

This clonotype was seen more than once but under ten times. This chain links TRBV24-1 with TRBJ2-2; TRBD1 agrees at 12 bases. CDR3 length: 17 residues. The junction had 4 bases not matched to a gene; V was cut back by 2 bases and J by 4 bases. Germline-derived CDR1 and CDR2 are KGHDR and SFDVKD. The CDR3 bases are TGTGCCACCAGTGATTCGGGACAGGGGGCGTTCACCGGGGAGCTGTTTTTT. As protein: CATSDSGQGAFTGELFF.

This clonotype was counted between two and nine times. The chain recombines TRBV28 with TRBJ2-7, with 9 nucleotides matching TRBD2. The CDR3 is made up of 20 amino acids. CDR1 and CDR2 (germline): MDHEN, SYDVKM. Trimming at V came to 4 bases and at J to 3 bases, leaving 22 bases not matched to a gene. This CDR3 is CASSSLGGSKREAQNYEQYF. CDR3 in DNA: TGTGCCAGCAGTTCTCTAGGGGGATCAAAGCGGGAGGCCCAAAACTACGAGCAGTACTTC.

The rearrangement joins TRBV29-1 to TRBJ1-1; no clear D gene. From germline, CDR1 is SQVTM and CDR2 ANQGSEA. The CDR3 is 14 amino acids. Trimming shortened V by 0 bases and J by 4 bases, and 12 bases separated the two germline ends. CDR3 sequence: CSVEDPRGRTEAFF. CDR3 sequence (DNA): TGCAGCGTTGAAGATCCCCGCGGCCGCACTGAAGCTTTCTTT.

This clonotype was seen many times. The chain has TRBV15 and TRBJ2-7; D unresolved. There are 16 residues in the CDR3. CDR1 LNHNV and CDR2 YYDKDF come from the germline V gene (reference sequence). V shed 0 bases and J shed 4 bases, with 16 bases lying between them. The CDR3 region is CATSRDFPDGVYEQYF. DNA for the CDR3: TGTGCCACCAGCAGAGATTTCCCGGACGGCGTTTACGAGCAGTACTTC.

Regarding this clonotype: The junction differs from germline at one of its ends, possibly a read error. This sequence joins TRBV7-2 and TRBJ2-4, with D uncertain. The V gene's germline CDR1 is SGHTA and CDR2 FQGNSA. The CDR3 extends over 14 amino acids. The CDR3 sequence is CASSLREAKNTQYF. The CDR3 DNA reads TGTGCCAGCAGCTTAAGGGAAGCCAAAAACACTCAGTACTTC.